This is a list of T cell receptor beta chains from one sample in a study of long-term antiretroviral therapy in people with HIV. The protocol was immunoSEQ multiplex PCR, while the TCRdb copy is restricted to in-frame clones and leaves out a portion. Of 20,000 to 25,000 clones in the sample, 84% were seen once. Source: unsorted PBMCs, taken 0.1 years before starting antiretroviral therapy. All receptors come from a man aged 18 to 30 with HIV. Each CDR3 is given with its conserved first and last residue. The D gene is left open where the match is weak. Clone sizes are given selectively: once, few, many, or a class where the clone is expanded.

>TRBV19|TRBJ2-1|.|.
CASMGPSPNEQFF
TGTGCCAGTATGGGTCCTAGCCCCAATGAGCAGTTCTTC
>TRBV4-2|TRBJ1-2|.|.
CASSFVSGTAHGYTF
TGTGCCAGCAGCTTTGTTTCGGGAACAGCTCATGGCTACACCTTC
>TRBV5-1|TRBJ2-7|.|TRBD2
CASRFGGGAESYEQYF
TGCGCCAGCAGATTCGGGGGGGGAGCCGAATCCTACGAGCAGTACTTC
>TRBV4-3|TRBJ2-1|.|.
CASSQDLIQGGNNEQFF
TGCGCCAGCAGCCAAGATCTTATACAGGGCGGGAACAATGAGCAGTTCTTC
>TRBV7-9|TRBJ2-5|.|.
CASSLVVEGTQYF
TGTGCCAGCAGCTTAGTGGTAGAAGGGACCCAGTACTTC
>TRBV2|TRBJ1-2|.|.
CASSGTATNYGYTF
TGTGCCAGCTCCGGGACGGCAACTAACTATGGCTACACCTTC
>TRBV27|TRBJ1-6|.|TRBD1
CASSSYDRGQIFHF
TGTGCCAGCAGTTCATATGACCGGGGACAGATCTTCCACTTT
>TRBV5-1|TRBJ1-1|.|.
CASTAPGRNTEAFF
TGCGCCAGCACCGCCCCTGGACGGAACACTGAAGCTTTCTTT
>TRBV5-6|TRBJ2-7|.|TRBD2
CASSPLSAGGPVDEQYF
TGTGCCAGCAGCCCCCTCTCAGCGGGAGGGCCGGTGGACGAGCAGTACTTC
>TRBV9|TRBJ1-1|.|.
CASSVWTAGMNTEAFF
TGTGCCAGCAGCGTATGGACAGCAGGCATGAACACTGAAGCTTTCTTT
>TRBV19|TRBJ2-7|.|.
CASSSAREYEQYF
TGTGCCAGTAGTTCCGCACGGGAATACGAGCAGTACTTC
>TRBV9|TRBJ1-1|.|.
CASSGSQGTIVYDPNTEAFF
TGTGCCAGCAGCGGTAGTCAGGGGACGATCGTATACGATCCTAACACTGAAGCTTTCTTT
>TRBV5-1|TRBJ1-3|.|TRBD1
CASSHDRAGNTIYF
TGCGCCAGCAGCCACGACAGGGCTGGAAACACCATATATTTT
>TRBV4-3|TRBJ2-6|.|.
CASSRTASAYSGANVLTF
TGCGCCAGCAGCCGTACAGCGTCCGCTTACTCTGGGGCCAACGTCCTGACTTTC
>TRBV7-9|TRBJ2-1|.|TRBD2
CASSFRPSGQNEQFF
TGTGCCAGCAGCTTTCGCCCTAGCGGGCAAAATGAGCAGTTCTTC
>TRBV6-5|TRBJ2-7|.|.
CASSYSIPHEQYF
TGTGCCAGCAGTTACTCGATACCCCACGAGCAGTACTTC
>TRBV5-1|TRBJ2-5|.|.
CASSLELETQYF
TGCGCCAGCAGCTTGGAGTTAGAGACCCAGTACTTC
>TRBV2|TRBJ2-5|.|.
CASCGDNRIDQETQYF
TGTGCCAGCTGCGGGGACAACAGAATAGACCAAGAGACCCAGTACTTC
>TRBV27|TRBJ2-1|.|.
CASSTLRRGLYNEQFF
TGTGCCAGCAGTACCCTTAGGAGGGGCCTGTACAATGAGCAGTTCTTC
>TRBV7-9|TRBJ2-5|.|.
CASSSQQRVRHF
TGTGCCAGCAGCTCACAACAAAGAGTTCGGCACTTC
>TRBV9|TRBJ1-4|.|.
CASSAGSINEKLFF
TGTGCCAGCAGCGCCGGGAGTATCAATGAAAAACTGTTTTTT
>TRBV30|TRBJ2-5|.|TRBD1
CAWSVGTGIGETQYF
TGTGCCTGGAGTGTAGGGACAGGGATAGGAGAGACCCAGTACTTC
>TRBV15|TRBJ2-7|.|.
CATQGPSYEQYF
TGTGCCACCCAGGGTCCCTCCTACGAGCAGTACTTC
>TRBV4-1|TRBJ2-1|.|.
CASSLPPSRGLHNEQFF
TGCGCCAGCAGCCTTCCCCCAAGCCGCGGACTCCACAATGAGCAGTTCTTC
>TRBV19|TRBJ2-7|.|.
CASSMADNTQYEQYF
TGTGCCAGTAGTATGGCGGACAACACGCAATACGAGCAGTACTTC
>TRBV6-1|TRBJ1-2|.|.
CASRENRGYGYTF
TGTGCCAGCAGGGAGAACAGAGGCTATGGCTACACCTTC
>TRBV18|TRBJ1-5|.|.
CASSPAVDQPQHF
TGTGCCAGCTCCCCAGCGGTGGATCAGCCCCAGCATTTT
>TRBV7-6|TRBJ2-7|.|.
CASSSGDRNYYEQYF
TGTGCCAGCAGCTCGGGCGACAGGAACTACTACGAGCAGTACTTC
>TRBV15|TRBJ1-4|.|.
CATSSKTGTGGEKLFF
TGTGCCACCAGCAGTAAAACCGGGACGGGAGGTGAAAAACTGTTTTTT
>TRBV27|TRBJ1-5|.|.
CASSLSDSSNQPQHF
TGTGCCAGCAGTTTATCCGACAGTAGCAATCAGCCCCAGCATTTT
>TRBV10-1|TRBJ2-1|.|.
CASSDRQFGQFF
TGCGCCAGCAGCGATAGACAGTTTGGGCAGTTCTTC
>TRBV2|TRBJ2-1|.|.
CASNDWFYNEQFF
TGTGCCAGCAATGATTGGTTCTACAATGAGCAGTTCTTC
>TRBV27|TRBJ2-6|.|.
CASSLYGSGANVLTF
TGTGCCAGCAGTTTATACGGCTCTGGGGCCAACGTCCTGACTTTC
>TRBV6-6|TRBJ2-5|.|TRBD2
CASSPGLDKETQYF
TGTGCCAGCAGCCCCGGACTAGACAAAGAGACCCAGTACTTC
>TRBV6-1|TRBJ2-4|once|.
CASSEAEVNIQYF
TGTGCCAGCAGTGAAGCCGAGGTGAACATTCAGTACTTC
>TRBV7-9|TRBJ1-2|few|.
CASSRRDLPNYGYTF
TGTGCCAGCAGCCGAAGGGACCTCCCTAACTATGGCTACACCTTC
>TRBV6-5|TRBJ1-1|.|TRBD1
CASSLTQGGAEAFF
TGTGCCAGCAGCCTAACGCAGGGGGGAGCTGAAGCTTTCTTT
>TRBV7-2|TRBJ2-5|.|.
CASSPRRGAETQYF
TGTGCCAGCAGCCCCCGTCGGGGGGCCGAGACCCAGTACTTC
>TRBV5-5|TRBJ1-4|.|.
CASSFVGQGGEKLFF
TGTGCCAGCAGCTTTGTCGGGCAGGGCGGCGAAAAACTGTTTTTT
>TRBV21-1|TRBJ2-3|.|.
CASKLGNCQDTQYF
TGTGCCAGCAAGCTAGGGAACTGTCAAGATACGCAGTATTTT
>TRBV6-1|TRBJ2-5|.|.
CASTPAWETQYF
TGTGCCAGCACCCCTGCGTGGGAGACCCAGTACTTC
>TRBV9|TRBJ1-4|.|TRBD1
CASSPRTGPNEKLFF
TGTGCCAGCAGCCCACGGACAGGGCCTAATGAAAAACTGTTTTTT
>TRBV19|TRBJ2-7|few|TRBD1
CASSIGQGEFEQYF
TGTGCCAGTAGTATTGGTCAGGGGGAATTCGAGCAGTACTTC
>TRBV19|TRBJ1-5|.|.
CASSMSSNQPQHF
TGTGCCAGTAGTATGTCTAGCAATCAGCCCCAGCATTTT
>TRBV2|TRBJ2-5|.|TRBD2
CASSETVLGGEETQYF
TGTGCCAGCAGTGAAACCGTTTTGGGGGGGGAAGAGACCCAGTACTTC
>TRBV5-1|TRBJ2-5|.|TRBD2
CASSLEGRGQETQYF
TGCGCCAGCAGCTTGGAAGGGCGGGGGCAAGAGACCCAGTACTTC
>TRBV9|TRBJ1-2|.|TRBD1
CASSVQGANYGYTF
TGTGCCAGCAGCGTACAGGGGGCTAACTATGGCTACACCTTC
>TRBV9|TRBJ2-1|.|.
CASGALEGERNEQFF
TGTGCCAGCGGAGCCCTTGAGGGGGAGAGGAATGAGCAGTTCTTC
>TRBV7-2|TRBJ1-1|.|.
CASSFITAGVSRGAFF
TGTGCCAGCAGCTTCATCACTGCAGGGGTCTCCCGTGGGGCTTTCTTT
>TRBV5-4|TRBJ1-2|medium-sized|TRBD1
CASSFAGTANYGYTF
TGTGCCAGCAGCTTCGCAGGGACAGCCAACTATGGCTACACCTTC
>TRBV2|TRBJ2-2|.|TRBD2
CASSDAGGYTGELFF
TGTGCCAGCAGTGACGCGGGGGGGTATACCGGGGAGCTGTTTTTT
>TRBV5-5|TRBJ1-3|.|.
CASSLGVSGNTIYF
TGTGCCAGCAGCCTGGGAGTCTCTGGAAACACCATATATTTT
>TRBV5-4|TRBJ2-3|few|.
CASRLGGTDTQYF
TGTGCCAGCAGATTGGGGGGCACAGATACGCAGTATTTT
>TRBV10-3|TRBJ2-7|.|TRBD2
CAVAIGGLAGGPRIYEQYF
TGTGCCGTCGCGATAGGGGGACTAGCGGGAGGGCCACGAATCTACGAGCAGTACTTC
>TRBV19|TRBJ1-5|.|.
CASSIRQAGNQPQHF
TGTGCCAGTAGTATCCGACAGGCTGGCAATCAGCCCCAGCATTTT